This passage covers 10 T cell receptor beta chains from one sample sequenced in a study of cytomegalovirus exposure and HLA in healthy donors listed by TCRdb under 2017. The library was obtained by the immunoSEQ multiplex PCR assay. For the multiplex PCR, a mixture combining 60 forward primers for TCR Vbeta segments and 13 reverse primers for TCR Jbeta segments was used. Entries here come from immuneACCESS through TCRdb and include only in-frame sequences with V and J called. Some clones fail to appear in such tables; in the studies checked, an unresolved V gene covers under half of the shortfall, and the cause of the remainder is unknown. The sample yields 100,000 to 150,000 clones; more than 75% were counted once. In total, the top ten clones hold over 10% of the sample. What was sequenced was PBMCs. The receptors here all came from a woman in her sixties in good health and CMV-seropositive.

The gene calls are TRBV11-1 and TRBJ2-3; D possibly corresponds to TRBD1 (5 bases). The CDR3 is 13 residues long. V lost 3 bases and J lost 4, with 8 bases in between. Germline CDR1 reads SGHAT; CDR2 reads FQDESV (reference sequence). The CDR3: CASSFPGSDTQYF. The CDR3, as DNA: TGTGCCAGCAGCTTTCCAGGGTCAGATACGCAGTATTTT.

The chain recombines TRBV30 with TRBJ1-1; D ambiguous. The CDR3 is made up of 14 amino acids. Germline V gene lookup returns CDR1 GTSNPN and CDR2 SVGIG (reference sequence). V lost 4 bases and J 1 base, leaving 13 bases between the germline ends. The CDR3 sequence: CAWIPRGANTEAFF. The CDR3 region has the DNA TGTGCCTGGATCCCGCGGGGAGCGAACACTGAAGCTTTCTTT. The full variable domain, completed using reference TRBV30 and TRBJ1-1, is SQTIHQWPATLVQPVGSPLSLECTVEGTSNPNLYWYRQAAGRGLQLLFYSVGIGQISSEVPQNLSASRPQDRQFILSSKKLLLSDSGFYLCAWIPRGANTEAFFGQGTRLTVV.

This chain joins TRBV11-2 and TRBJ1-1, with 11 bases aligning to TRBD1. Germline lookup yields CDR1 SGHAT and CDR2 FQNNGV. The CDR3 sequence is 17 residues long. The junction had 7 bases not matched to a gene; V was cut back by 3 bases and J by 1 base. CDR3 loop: CASSFQGTGGSNTEAFF. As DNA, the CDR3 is TGTGCCAGCAGCTTCCAGGGGACAGGGGGGTCGAACACTGAAGCTTTCTTT.

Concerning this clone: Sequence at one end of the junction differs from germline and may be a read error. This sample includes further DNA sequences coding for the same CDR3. This chain's CDR3 is CASSLGRRGSGNTIYF. For the CDR3, the DNA is TGTGCCAGCAGCTTAGGAAGGAGGGGATCTGGAAACACCATATACTTT. The rearrangement uses TRBV7-2 and TRBJ1-3; TRBD1 is a possible D gene (5 bases). CDR3 size: 16 residues. The germline V gene encodes CDR1 SGHTA and CDR2 FQGNSA.

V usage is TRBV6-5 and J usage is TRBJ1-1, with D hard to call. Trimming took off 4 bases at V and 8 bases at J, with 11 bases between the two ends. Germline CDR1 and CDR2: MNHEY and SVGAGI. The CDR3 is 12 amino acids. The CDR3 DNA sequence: TGTGCCAGCAGTTTCTTCGGACTCGAAGCTTTCTTT. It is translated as CASSFFGLEAFF.

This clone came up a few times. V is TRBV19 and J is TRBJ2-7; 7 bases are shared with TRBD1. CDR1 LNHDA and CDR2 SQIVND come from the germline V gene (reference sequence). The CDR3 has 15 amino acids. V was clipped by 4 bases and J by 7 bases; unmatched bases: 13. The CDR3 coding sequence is TGTGCCAGTAGTACCAAGGGGGCCGGCCCACGTGAGCAGTACTTC. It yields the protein CASSTKGAGPREQYF.

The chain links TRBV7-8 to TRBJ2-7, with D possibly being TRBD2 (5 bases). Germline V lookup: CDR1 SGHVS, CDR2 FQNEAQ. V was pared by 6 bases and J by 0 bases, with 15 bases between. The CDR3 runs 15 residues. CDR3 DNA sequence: TGTGCCAGCAGTTACTGGACTGGGAGCTCCTACGAGCAGTACTTC. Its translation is CASSYWTGSSYEQYF.

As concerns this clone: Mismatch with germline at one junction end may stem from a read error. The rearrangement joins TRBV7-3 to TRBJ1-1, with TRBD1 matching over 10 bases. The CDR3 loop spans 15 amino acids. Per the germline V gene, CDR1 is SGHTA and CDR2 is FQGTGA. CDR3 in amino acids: CASSHLLLSGTGALF. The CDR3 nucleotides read TGTGCCAGCAGCCACCTACTCTTATCCGGGACAGGGGCCCTCTTT.

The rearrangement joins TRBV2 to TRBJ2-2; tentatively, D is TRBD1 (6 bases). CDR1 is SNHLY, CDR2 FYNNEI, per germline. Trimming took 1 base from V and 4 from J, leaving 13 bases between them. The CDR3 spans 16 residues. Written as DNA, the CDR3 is TGTGCCAGCAGTGAAGATTGGGACACCTTCACCGGGGAGCTGTTTTTT. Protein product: CASSEDWDTFTGELFF.

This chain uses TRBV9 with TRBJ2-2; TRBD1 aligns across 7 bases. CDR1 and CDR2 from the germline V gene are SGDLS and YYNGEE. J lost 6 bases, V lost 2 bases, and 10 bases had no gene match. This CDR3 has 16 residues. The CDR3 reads CASSVRQGLSPGELFF. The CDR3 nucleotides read TGTGCCAGCAGCGTCCGACAGGGTCTCTCCCCCGGGGAGCTGTTTTTT.